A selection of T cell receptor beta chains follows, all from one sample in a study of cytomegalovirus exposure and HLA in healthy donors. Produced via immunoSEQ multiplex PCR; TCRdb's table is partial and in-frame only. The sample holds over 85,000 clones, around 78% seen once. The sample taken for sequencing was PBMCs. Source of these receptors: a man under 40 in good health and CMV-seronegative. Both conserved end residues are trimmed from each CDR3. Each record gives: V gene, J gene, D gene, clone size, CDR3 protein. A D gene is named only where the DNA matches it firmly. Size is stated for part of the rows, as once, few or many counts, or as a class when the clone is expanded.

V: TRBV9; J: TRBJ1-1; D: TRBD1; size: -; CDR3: ASSVEDRGGRMNTEAF
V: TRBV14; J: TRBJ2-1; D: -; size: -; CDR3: ASSQDFQVEQF
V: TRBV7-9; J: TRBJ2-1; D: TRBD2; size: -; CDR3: ASSRTGLAGGDEQF
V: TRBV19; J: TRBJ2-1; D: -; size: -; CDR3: ASSPPSSVSDEQF
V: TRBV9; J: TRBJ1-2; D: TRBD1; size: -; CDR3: ASSGTGYGYT
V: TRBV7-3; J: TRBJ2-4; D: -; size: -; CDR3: ASSLQAKNIQY
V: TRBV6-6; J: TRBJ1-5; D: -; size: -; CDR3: ASSYMGAGNQPQH
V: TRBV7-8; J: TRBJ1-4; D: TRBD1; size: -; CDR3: ASRRTGNKQGPNEKLF
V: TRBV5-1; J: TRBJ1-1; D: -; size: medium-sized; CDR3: ASSLITGYTEAF
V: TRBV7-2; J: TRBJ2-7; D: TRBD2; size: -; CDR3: ASSPMGVAGGQEQY
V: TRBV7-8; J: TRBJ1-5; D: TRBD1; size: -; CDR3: ASSQKITGTGINQPQH
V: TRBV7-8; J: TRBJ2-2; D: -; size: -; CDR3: ASSLGLGDTGELF
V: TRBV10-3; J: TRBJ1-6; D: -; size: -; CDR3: ATEQGIDSPLH
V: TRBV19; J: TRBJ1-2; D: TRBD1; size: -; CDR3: ASSIGTGGNGYT
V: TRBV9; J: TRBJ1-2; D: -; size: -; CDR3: ASSGSGTQNGYT
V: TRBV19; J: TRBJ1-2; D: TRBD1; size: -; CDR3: ATEDRGYGYT
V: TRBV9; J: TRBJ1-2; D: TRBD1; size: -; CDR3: ASSTGQGGGYT
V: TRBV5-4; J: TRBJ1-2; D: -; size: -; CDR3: ASSLGDRGNWGYT
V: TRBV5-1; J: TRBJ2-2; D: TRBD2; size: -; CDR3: ASSFGQGLTTGELF
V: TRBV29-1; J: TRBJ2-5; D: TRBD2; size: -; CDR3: SGRMREQLETQY
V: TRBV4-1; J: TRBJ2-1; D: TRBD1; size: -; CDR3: ASSQDGTGYNEQF
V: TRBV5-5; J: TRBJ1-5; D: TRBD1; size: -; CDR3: ASSFFEGARNQPQH
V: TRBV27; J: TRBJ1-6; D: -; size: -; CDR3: ASSFGGSPLH
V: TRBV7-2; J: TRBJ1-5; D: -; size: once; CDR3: ASSLIGGRQPQH
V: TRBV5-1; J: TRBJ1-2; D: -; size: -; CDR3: ASSLVGRAYGYT
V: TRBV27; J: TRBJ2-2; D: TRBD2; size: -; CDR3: ASSLRLAGTGELF
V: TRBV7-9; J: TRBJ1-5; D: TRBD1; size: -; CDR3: ASSLAGTGDQPQH
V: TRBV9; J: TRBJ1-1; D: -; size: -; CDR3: ASSLSTGWNTEAF
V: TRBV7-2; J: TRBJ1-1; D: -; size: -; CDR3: ASSLWLGAEAF
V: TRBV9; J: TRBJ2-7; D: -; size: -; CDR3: ASSVVAGQIS
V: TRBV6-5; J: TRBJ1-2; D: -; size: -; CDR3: ASSRTGISEGYT
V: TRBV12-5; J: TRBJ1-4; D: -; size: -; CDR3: ASGLGRGNEKLF
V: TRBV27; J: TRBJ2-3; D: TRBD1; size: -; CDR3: ASSLRGQSTDTQY
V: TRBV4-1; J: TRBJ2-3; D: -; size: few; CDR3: ASSHILEVADTQY
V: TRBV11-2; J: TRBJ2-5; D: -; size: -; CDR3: ASSLAGAKTQY
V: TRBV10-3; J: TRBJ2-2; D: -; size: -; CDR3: AISEVTGELF
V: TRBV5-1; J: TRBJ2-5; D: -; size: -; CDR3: ASSPPGRYETQY
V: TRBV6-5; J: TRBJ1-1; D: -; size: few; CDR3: ASSYGMNTEAF
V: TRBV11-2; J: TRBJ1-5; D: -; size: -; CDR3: ASSFVGGQPQH
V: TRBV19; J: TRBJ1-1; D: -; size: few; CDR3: ASSIVRYSYTEAF
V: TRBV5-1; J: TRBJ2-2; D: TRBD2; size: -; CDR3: ASSSGRTSGGADTGELF
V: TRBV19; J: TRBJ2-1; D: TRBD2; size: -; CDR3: ASSSVGLALGEQF
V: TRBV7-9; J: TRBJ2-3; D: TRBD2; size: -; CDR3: ASSLTLAGGLTDTQY
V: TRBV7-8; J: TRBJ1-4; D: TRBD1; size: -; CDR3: ASSRRQGPLATNEKLF
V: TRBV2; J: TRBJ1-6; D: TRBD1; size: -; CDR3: ASSDQGQSNSPLH
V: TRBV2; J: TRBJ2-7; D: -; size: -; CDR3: ASSESRHYEQY
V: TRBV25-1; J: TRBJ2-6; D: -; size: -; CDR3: ASSEWSGSGANVLT
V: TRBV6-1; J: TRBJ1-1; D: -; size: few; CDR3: ASSEAPGVNTEAF
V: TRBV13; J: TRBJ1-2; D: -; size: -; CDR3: ASSSLGTTKIYGYT
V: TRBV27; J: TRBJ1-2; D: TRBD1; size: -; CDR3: ASSFRSGQGGYGYT
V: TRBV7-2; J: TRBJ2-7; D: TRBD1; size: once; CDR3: ASSLLAGTDHYEQY
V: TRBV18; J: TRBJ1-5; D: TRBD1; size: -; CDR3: ASSPTGGQPQH